The 13 T cell receptor beta chains below come from one sample, sequenced in a study of T cells expressing NK-cell markers. TCRdb derives one entry per CDR3 protein from the 5' RACE reads, leaving out DNA. This sample's table reports about 260,000 distinct CDR3 sequences. Input material: blood T cells: a sorted CD56 or NKG2C T cell subset, CD4+ or CD8+ T cells, or bulk PBMC T cells (not recorded which). Receptors were obtained from a woman aged 18 to 69 in good health.

The chain couples TRBV5-1 to TRBJ1-2. CDR1 is SGHRS, CDR2 YFSETQ, per germline. The CDR3 is 13 amino acids. The CDR3 reads CASSLDGVDGYTF.

The J gene is TRBJ1-5, the V gene TRBV27. The CDR3 spans 13 residues. CDR1 and CDR2 from the germline V gene are MNHEY and SMNVEV (reference sequence). CDR3 loop: CASSLQLNQPQHF.

The chain joins TRBV29-1 to TRBJ2-3. The CDR3 has 15 amino acids. The germline V gene encodes CDR1 SQVTM and CDR2 ANQGSEA. The CDR3: CSVGISGLTFDTQYF.

The chain employs TRBV20-1 and TRBJ1-1. CDR1 DFQATT and CDR2 SNEGSKA come from the germline V gene (reference sequence). The CDR3 is 13 amino acids. The CDR3 here is CSARRDPDTEAFF.

V usage is TRBV7-6 and J usage is TRBJ2-7. The CDR3 extends over 14 amino acids. Looked up from germline, CDR1 is SGHVS and CDR2 is FNYEAQ. The chain's CDR3 is CASSYGQGPYEQYF. The variable domain in full, completed from reference TRBV7-6 and TRBJ2-7, reads GAGVSQSPRYKVTKRGQDVALRCDPISGHVSLYWYRQALGQGPEFLTYFNYEAQQDKSGLPNDRFSAERPEGSISTLTIQRTEQRDSAMYRCASSYGQGPYEQYFGPGTRLTVT.

This chain links TRBV18 with TRBJ2-2; TCRdb returns TRBD2, unconfirmable since there is no DNA. Per germline, CDR1 KGHSH and CDR2 LQKENI. The CDR3 extends over 15 amino acids. The CDR3 loop reads CASSPPPKGAGELFF. The whole variable domain, filled in from reference TRBV18 and TRBJ2-2, reads NAGVMQNPRHLVRRRGQEARLRCSPMKGHSHVYWYRQLPEEGLKFMVYLQKENIIDESGMPKERFSAEFPKEGPSILRIQQVVRGDSAAYFCASSPPPKGAGELFFGEGSRLTVL.

The CDR3 sequence is CSVGRTPKSTDTQYF. This sequence joins TRBV29-1 and TRBJ2-3; TCRdb's D call, TRBD2, is unchecked because there is no DNA. The CDR3 extends over 15 amino acids. Germline V CDR1 and CDR2: SQVTM, ANQGSEA.

V is TRBV12-3 or TRBV12-4 and J is TRBJ2-5. This CDR3 is built from 18 residues. CDR3 amino acids: CASSFFGQAMGNQETQYF.

The CDR3 here is CASSLALALGGDTQYF. The chain is built from TRBV5-5 and TRBJ2-3; there is no DNA to check the TCRdb D call of TRBD1. Germline V gives CDR1 SGHKS, CDR2 YYEKEE (reference sequence). This CDR3 spans 16 amino acids.

Here the CDR3 reads CASSLEAGGSYEQFF. The chain recombines TRBV5-1 with TRBJ2-1; TCRdb proposes TRBD2, but this gene call is untestable without DNA. This CDR3 has 15 amino acids. In germline, CDR1 is SGHRS, CDR2 YFSETQ.

V gene TRBV30 combines with J gene TRBJ2-5. The CDR3 consists of 14 residues. The germline CDR1 and CDR2 sequences are GTSNPN and SVGIG (reference sequence). The chain's CDR3 is CAWSRTETQETQYF.

The V call is TRBV20-1, the J call TRBJ1-1; TCRdb calls TRBD1, which cannot be checked without DNA. The CDR3 covers 15 residues. From germline, CDR1 is DFQATT and CDR2 SNEGSKA (reference sequence). CDR3 loop: CSANPGQGFNTEAFF.

The rearrangement uses TRBV6-1 and TRBJ2-3; with no DNA, the TCRdb D assignment of TRBD1 cannot be verified. The germline gives CDR1 MNHNS, CDR2 SASEGT. The CDR3 consists of 14 residues. The CDR3 sequence: CASILRAAADTQYF.